This passage covers 13 T cell receptor beta chains from one sample sequenced in a study of blood T cells in healthy people across ages (dated by TCRdb to about 2015). Libraries were made using 5' RACE. Sequenced using an Illumina HiSeq 2500. The second PCR ran for roughly 7 to 11 cycles and used a J-beta primer mix along with a sample-barcoded 5' primer. The public reads were run again by TCRdb, first through fastp at Q25 and then through MiXCR, and only productive beta chains were kept. Merged by CDR3 protein, the rows form single entries marked with the most common genes and DNA. The sample yields around 1.7 million distinct CDR3 sequences; 28% were counted once. Jointly, the top ten make up over 7% of the sample. The source material was blood. These receptors all come from a woman in her twenties or thirties in good health.

The chain is built from TRBV10-3 and TRBJ1-1; 7 nucleotides match TRBD1. Trimming at V came to 6 bases and at J to 5 bases, leaving 6 bases not matched to a gene. The CDR3 sequence is 13 residues long. Germline assignment: CDR1 ENHRY and CDR2 SYGVKD. CDR3 sequence: CAIRPDRTTEAFF. The CDR3, as DNA: TGTGCCATCAGGCCGGACAGGACAACTGAAGCTTTCTTT.

V gene TRBV6-5 combines with J gene TRBJ2-3, with D hard to call. CDR3 length: 12 residues. Germline CDR1 MNHEY, CDR2 SVGAGI. The V gene lost 4 bases and the J gene lost 10 bases, with 12 bases spanning the gap. CDR3 region: CASSCSKDAQYF. The CDR3 DNA is TGTGCCAGCAGTTGCTCTAAGGACGCGCAGTATTTT.

The chain has TRBV13 and TRBJ2-1; D possibly corresponds to TRBD2 (6 bases). Trimming took off 5 bases at V and 10 bases at J, with 18 bases between the two ends. CDR1 is PRHDT and CDR2 is FYEKMQ in the germline V gene (reference sequence). CDR3 length: 14 residues. CDR3 sequence: CASSTRGLIPEQFF. The CDR3 DNA is TGTGCCAGCAGCACCCGCGGACTAATTCCCGAGCAGTTCTTC.

The chain couples TRBV7-2 to TRBJ1-5; no reliable D call. Per germline, CDR1 SGHTA and CDR2 FQGNSA. This CDR3 has 13 residues. With 1 base removed from V and 5 bases from J, the gap between germline ends came to 6 bases. This CDR3 reads CASSLEVYQPQHF. CDR3 DNA: TGTGCCAGCAGCTTAGAGGTTTATCAGCCCCAGCATTTT. The full variable domain, with the rest looked up from reference TRBV7-2 and TRBJ1-5, is GAGVSQSPSNKVTEKGKDVELRCDPISGHTALYWYRQSLGQGLEFLIYFQGNSAPDKSGLPSDRFSAERTGGSVSTLTIQRTQQEDSAVYLCASSLEVYQPQHFGDGTRLSIL.

The chain joins TRBV28 to TRBJ1-5, with D possibly TRBD1 on 5 matching bases. Trimming pared 6 bases from V and 3 bases from J, leaving 18 bases between. The CDR3 has 16 residues. Germline loops: CDR1 MDHEN, CDR2 SYDVKM. The CDR3 loop is CASSRSQEAANQPQHF. The CDR3, as DNA: TGTGCCAGCAGCCGATCACAGGAGGCAGCCAATCAGCCCCAGCATTTT.

V usage is TRBV20-1 and J usage is TRBJ2-3; no clear D. The CDR3 runs to 13 residues. The V and J ends lost 0 bases and 9 bases respectively, with 13 bases between them. Germline-derived CDR1 and CDR2 are DFQATT and SNEGSKA (reference sequence). The CDR3 DNA reads TGCAGTGCTAGAGACCTCTTCGGGCGCACGCAGTATTTT. It translates to CSARDLFGRTQYF.

The table lists this clonotype with a few counts. The chain uses TRBV12-3 or TRBV12-4 and TRBJ2-7; 8 bases align to TRBD1. CDR3 length: 14 residues. Trimming at V came to 6 bases and at J to 3 bases, leaving 7 bases not matched to a gene. The CDR3 here is CASRRGTGGYEQYF. Written as DNA, the CDR3 is TGTGCCAGCAGGCGCGGGACAGGCGGCTACGAGCAGTACTTC.

The V gene is TRBV18, the J gene TRBJ1-1, with a tentative D call TRBD1 (6 bases). In germline, CDR1 is KGHSH, CDR2 LQKENI. V dropped 3 bases and J dropped 1 base, with 15 bases sitting between them. The CDR3 covers 16 residues. CDR3 sequence: CASSPILVQGNTEAFF. The CDR3 nucleotides read TGTGCCAGCTCACCTATCCTAGTACAGGGGAACACTGAAGCTTTCTTT.

The sample holds a few counts of this clonotype. An end of the junction does not agree with germline; a read error may underlie this. The chain combines TRBV9 with TRBJ2-4, with D possibly matching TRBD2 (5 bases). The V gene's germline CDR1 is SGDLS and CDR2 YYNGEE. CDR3 size: 17 residues. The CDR3 DNA reads TGCGCCAGCAGCGTAGGAGACGGGGTCAAAACCAAAAACATTCAGTACTTC. This codes for CASSVGDGVKTKNIQYF.

This clonotype was recorded at least ten times. The rearrangement links TRBV29-1 to TRBJ2-4, with no clear D. The CDR3 is made up of 11 amino acids. The germline V gene has CDR1 SQVTM and CDR2 ANQGSEA. Trimming shortened V by 8 bases and J by 9 bases, and 14 bases separated the two germline ends. The CDR3 spells CSSVWSGIQYF. The CDR3 region has the DNA TGCAGCTCCGTTTGGTCGGGCATTCAGTACTTC. The entire variable domain, with the rest obtained from reference TRBV29-1 and TRBJ2-4, is as follows: SAVISQKPSRDICQRGTSLTIQCQVDSQVTMMFWYRQQPGQSLTLIATANQGSEATYESGFVIDKFPISRPNLTFSTLTVSNMSPEDSSIYLCSSVWSGIQYFGAGTRLSVL.

This clonotype was seen at least ten times. This chain connects TRBV24-1 to TRBJ1-1; a possible D gene is TRBD1 (5 bases). This CDR3 region has 13 residues. V was trimmed by 0 bases and J by 4 bases, leaving 5 bases between them. The germline CDR1 and CDR2 sequences are KGHDR and SFDVKD. CDR3 DNA: TGTGCCACCAGTGATTTGGGGGGCACTGAAGCTTTCTTT. Amino acids: CATSDLGGTEAFF.

On this clonotype: This may come from a read error, since a much larger clone is one base off. The rearrangement uses TRBV4-3 and TRBJ2-7; D not resolved. This CDR3 is 14 amino acids long. CDR1 and CDR2 (germline): LGHNA, YSLEER. V was cut by 0 bases and J by 3 bases, with 9 bases left in between. CDR3 nucleotide sequence: TGCGCCAGCAGCCAAGATCGGGCCGACTACGAGCAGTACGTC. Encoded protein: CASSQDRADYEQYV.

In its sample, this clonotype was seen a few times. The chain is built from TRBV14 and TRBJ2-4; TRBD2 is a possible D gene (5 bases). The CDR3 has 14 residues. Trimming left V 4 bases short and J 3 bases short, with 10 bases between. Germline-derived CDR1 and CDR2 are SGHDN and FVKESK. The CDR3 region is CASSPFGGKNIQYF. DNA of the CDR3: TGTGCCAGCAGCCCCTTTGGAGGCAAAAACATTCAGTACTTC.